These 23 T cell receptor beta chains were all obtained from the same sample, sequenced in a study of blood T cell repertoires in COVID-19 (dated by TCRdb to about 2020). Library preparation employed the immunoSEQ multiplex PCR assay. TCRdb limited this immuneACCESS table to in-frame rearrangements with V and J called. A share of clones is missing; checked studies link under half to unresolved V genes, and the rest is unexplained. Here the sample has approximately 150,000 clones; around 84% occur a single time. Together, the top ten hold 2.4% of the sample. Sequences were obtained from PBMCs or T cells enriched from blood (not recorded which). The receptors derive from a middle-aged man with acute COVID-19.

In this sample, this clone turned up once. V is TRBV19 and J is TRBJ1-6; D might be TRBD1 (5 bases). The germline V gene has CDR1 LNHDA and CDR2 SQIVND (reference sequence). The CDR3 has 16 residues. V was cut by 7 bases and J by 10 bases, with 23 bases left in between. The CDR3 DNA reads as TGTGCCAGTACCACTCGGGTGGGGCGAATATACTCACCCCTCCACTTT. It is translated as CASTTRVGRIYSPLHF.

V and J are TRBV29-1 and TRBJ1-1, with 8 positions matching TRBD1. The V gene end was trimmed by 4 bases and the J gene end by 1 base; junction bases not matched to a gene: 2. This CDR3 contains 13 residues. Germline loops: CDR1 SQVTM, CDR2 ANQGSEA. The CDR3 spells CSVADRGNTEAFF. CDR3 bases: TGCAGCGTTGCCGACAGGGGGAACACTGAAGCTTTCTTT.

V gene TRBV28 combines with J gene TRBJ1-2, with a tentative D call TRBD1 (5 bases). Looked up from germline, CDR1 is MDHEN and CDR2 is SYDVKM. CDR3 length: 12 amino acids. Trimming cost V 7 bases and J 3 bases, with 9 bases left between them. The CDR3 DNA reads TGTGCCAGCACCCAGGGTGACTATGGCTACACCTTC. It translates to CASTQGDYGYTF.

In this sample, this clone turned up once. The CDR3 sequence: CATVRTDFYEQYF. In DNA form, the CDR3 reads TGTGCCACGGTCAGGACAGATTTCTACGAGCAGTACTTC. The chain is built from TRBV28 and TRBJ2-7; maybe TRBD1 (6 bases). CDR3 length equals 13 residues. The ends were cut back, 10 bases at V and 3 bases at J, with 16 bases in the middle. Germline lookup yields CDR1 MDHEN and CDR2 SYDVKM.

This rearrangement joins TRBV29-1 to TRBJ2-3, with D possibly TRBD2 on 6 matching bases. The CDR3 totals 12 residues. Germline V CDR1 and CDR2: SQVTM, ANQGSEA. V was shortened by 7 bases and J by 6 bases, with 14 bases between the two germline ends. CDR3 residues: CSAGGGADTQYF. CDR3 DNA sequence: TGCAGCGCCGGGGGAGGAGCGGATACGCAGTATTTT.

The gene calls are TRBV4-2 and TRBJ2-7, with TRBD2 matching over 7 bases. The J segment lost 0 bases and the V segment lost 1 base, leaving 9 bases of the junction unmatched. This CDR3 comprises 17 residues. Germline V lookup: CDR1 LGHNA, CDR2 YNFKEQ. The CDR3 region is CASSQAASGAPSYEQYF. CDR3 DNA: TGTGCCAGCAGCCAAGCCGCTAGCGGAGCCCCCTCCTACGAGCAGTACTTC.

J is TRBJ1-5 and V is TRBV2; D perhaps matches TRBD1 (5 bases). Trimming cost V 5 bases and J 7 bases, with 15 bases left between them. In germline, CDR1 is SNHLY, CDR2 FYNNEI. The CDR3 has 14 residues. CDR3 sequence: CASSPGGPRQPQHF. The CDR3 bases are TGTGCCAGCAGTCCGGGGGGACCCCGACAGCCCCAGCATTTT.

This clone came up a few times. This chain joins TRBV9 and TRBJ1-2; D unresolved. V was clipped by 0 bases and J by 8 bases, with 14 bases between them. This CDR3 region has 14 residues. Germline-derived CDR1 and CDR2 are SGDLS and YYNGEE. The CDR3 sequence: CASSVVPTEKGYTF. DNA of the CDR3: TGTGCCAGCAGCGTAGTACCCACCGAGAAAGGCTACACCTTC.

The chain employs TRBV28 and TRBJ2-7; the match to TRBD2 covers 7 bases. Germline V gene lookup returns CDR1 MDHEN and CDR2 SYDVKM. CDR3 size: 16 residues. With V trimmed by 6 bases and J by 3 bases, 14 bases remained unmatched. CDR3 coding DNA: TGTGCCAGCAGCCGACCAGGAATAGAGCGGGACTACGAGCAGTACTTC. The encoded protein is CASSRPGIERDYEQYF.

The J gene is TRBJ2-7, the V gene TRBV5-5; weak D call: TRBD1 (5 bases). Trimming shortened V by 0 bases and J by 2 bases, and 12 bases separated the two germline ends. This CDR3 has 15 residues. CDR1 and CDR2 (germline): SGHKS, YYEKEE (reference sequence). The CDR3, as DNA: TGTGCCAGCAGCTTGGAGGGGATAGGGCCCTACGAGCAGTACTTC. Its translation: CASSLEGIGPYEQYF. Using reference TRBV5-5 and TRBJ2-7 for the parts outside the CDR3, the full variable domain is DAGVTQSPTHLIKTRGQQVTLRCSPISGHKSVSWYQQVLGQGPQFIFQYYEKEERGRGNFPDRFSARQFPNYSSELNVNALLLGDSALYLCASSLEGIGPYEQYFGPGTRLTVT.

This chain joins TRBV18 and TRBJ2-7; D not certain. This CDR3 is built from 14 residues. Germline CDR1 KGHSH, CDR2 LQKENI. Trimming took 3 bases from V and 5 from J, leaving 14 bases between them. The CDR3 here is CASSPPGSLDEQYF. In DNA form, the CDR3 reads TGTGCCAGCTCACCGCCAGGATCACTTGACGAGCAGTACTTC. The full variable domain, in which reference TRBV18 and TRBJ2-7 provide the parts outside the CDR3, is NAGVMQNPRHLVRRRGQEARLRCSPMKGHSHVYWYRQLPEEGLKFMVYLQKENIIDESGMPKERFSAEFPKEGPSILRIQQVVRGDSAAYFCASSPPGSLDEQYFGPGTRLTVT.

The chain couples TRBV7-2 to TRBJ2-3; TRBD2 agrees at 9 bases. The CDR3 runs 15 residues. After removal of 8 bases from V and 4 bases from J, the junction contained 10 bases not matched to a gene. Germline V gene sequence: CDR1 SGHTA, CDR2 FQGNSA. CDR3 coding DNA: TGTGCCAGCCGAGCTCCGGGACTAGCATCAGATACGCAGTATTTT. Amino acids: CASRAPGLASDTQYF.

The chain joins TRBV11-2 to TRBJ2-7; 10 bases are a match to TRBD2. V was clipped by 3 bases and J by 4 bases; unmatched bases: 6. Looked up from germline, CDR1 is SGHAT and CDR2 is FQNNGV. The CDR3 has 15 amino acids. CDR3 nucleotides: TGTGCCAGCAGCTTTACCGCTAGCGGGAGTTACGAGCAGTACTTC. Translation: CASSFTASGSYEQYF.

V and J are TRBV28 and TRBJ1-1; 11 bases match TRBD1. The V gene's germline CDR1 is MDHEN and CDR2 SYDVKM. V shed 3 bases, J shed 9 bases, and the junction held 9 bases outside the gene matches. The CDR3 sequence is 15 residues long. The CDR3 nucleotides read TGTGCCAGCAGTTTTGGGTCGGACAGGGGGCGCAAAGCTTTCTTT. Its translation is CASSFGSDRGRKAFF.

This sequence joins TRBV18 and TRBJ2-7, with D tentatively TRBD2 (5 bases). Germline V CDR1 and CDR2: KGHSH, LQKENI. The CDR3 length is 14 residues. Trimming shortened V by 0 bases and J by 6 bases, and 12 bases separated the two germline ends. CDR3 sequence reads: CASSPPAGLSEQYF. The CDR3 DNA reads as TGTGCCAGCTCACCACCGGCAGGACTGAGCGAGCAGTACTTC. Using reference TRBV18 and TRBJ2-7 for the parts outside the CDR3, the full variable domain is NAGVMQNPRHLVRRRGQEARLRCSPMKGHSHVYWYRQLPEEGLKFMVYLQKENIIDESGMPKERFSAEFPKEGPSILRIQQVVRGDSAAYFCASSPPAGLSEQYFGPGTRLTVT.

The rearrangement joins TRBV7-2 to TRBJ2-1, with D possibly matching TRBD2 (5 bases). The germline V gene has CDR1 SGHTA and CDR2 FQGNSA. There are 16 residues in the CDR3. The V end lost 2 bases, the J end lost 5 bases, and 16 bases lay between the germline ends. CDR3: CASSLIQRRTHNEQFF. The CDR3 DNA reads TGTGCCAGCAGCTTAATCCAGCGGAGGACCCACAATGAGCAGTTCTTC.

The genes are TRBV2 and TRBJ1-1; TRBD1 aligns across 7 bases. The CDR3 totals 14 residues. Trimming cost V 4 bases and J 3 bases; bases outside gene matches: 5. Germline CDR1 SNHLY, CDR2 FYNNEI. Written as DNA, the CDR3 is TGTGCCAGCAGTGCAAGACAGGGTGACACTGAAGCTTTCTTT. Amino acid sequence: CASSARQGDTEAFF. The full variable domain, in which reference TRBV2 and TRBJ1-1 provide the parts outside the CDR3, is EPEVTQTPSHQVTQMGQEVILRCVPISNHLYFYWYRQILGQKVEFLVSFYNNEISEKSEIFDDQFSVERPDGSNFTLKIRSTKLEDSAMYFCASSARQGDTEAFFGQGTRLTVV.

The CDR3 DNA reads TGTGCCAGCATCCAGAACCAGGGTTATGGCTACACCTTC. Protein product: CASIQNQGYGYTF. The chain links TRBV2 to TRBJ1-2, with D tentatively TRBD1 (5 bases). V gave up 7 bases and J gave up 5 bases, with 14 bases separating them. CDR1 SNHLY and CDR2 FYNNEI come from the germline V gene. This CDR3 comprises 13 residues.

The chain employs TRBV3-1 (or the pseudogene TRBV3-2) and TRBJ1-3; tentatively, D is TRBD1 (6 bases). The CDR3 spans 15 residues. Trimming removed 4 bases at V and 4 bases at J, with 14 bases between. CDR1 is LGHDT and CDR2 is YNNKEL in the germline V gene (reference sequence). The CDR3 sequence is CASSLGGAAGNTIYF. The CDR3 nucleotides are TGTGCCAGCAGCCTTGGGGGGGCAGCCGGAAACACCATATATTTT.

Here the CDR3 reads CASSPLGTGDTEAFF. In DNA form, the CDR3 reads TGTGCCAGCTCACCTCTTGGGACAGGGGATACTGAAGCTTTCTTT. This chain joins TRBV18 and TRBJ1-1; 10 bases align to TRBD1. Trimming removed 3 bases from V and 5 bases from J; junction bases left unmatched: 6. The length of the CDR3 is 15 residues. Germline V gene sequence: CDR1 KGHSH, CDR2 LQKENI. The variable domain in full, completed from reference TRBV18 and TRBJ1-1, reads NAGVMQNPRHLVRRRGQEARLRCSPMKGHSHVYWYRQLPEEGLKFMVYLQKENIIDESGMPKERFSAEFPKEGPSILRIQQVVRGDSAAYFCASSPLGTGDTEAFFGQGTRLTVV.

The CDR3 protein is CASSPFFEGGGSYEQYF. The DNA of the CDR3 is TGTGCCAGCTCACCCTTCTTCGAAGGGGGCGGGTCCTACGAGCAGTACTTC. The chain is built from TRBV18 and TRBJ2-7, with 7 bases that match TRBD1. The CDR3 loop spans 17 amino acids. V lost 3 bases to trimming and J lost 1 base; unmatched junction nucleotides: 12. From germline, CDR1 is KGHSH and CDR2 LQKENI.

CDR3 residues: CAISETTGNGGYTF. The CDR3 bases are TGTGCCATCAGTGAAACGACAGGGAACGGTGGCTACACCTTC. The chain uses TRBV10-3 and TRBJ1-2, with TRBD1 identical over 7 bases. V was clipped by 3 bases and J by 7 bases; unmatched bases: 8. Per germline, CDR1 ENHRY and CDR2 SYGVKD. CDR3 length: 14 amino acids.

This clone came up a few times. The J gene is TRBJ1-2, the V gene TRBV30; maybe TRBD1 (5 bases). The CDR3 spans 12 residues. Looked up from germline, CDR1 is GTSNPN and CDR2 is SVGIG (reference sequence). V was cut by 4 bases and J by 8 bases, with 14 bases left in between. The CDR3 DNA sequence: TGTGCCTGGAATCCGGGACTTGCAGGCTACACCTTC. Translation gives CAWNPGLAGYTF.